This T cell receptor (beta chain) came from a study of beta chain features in type 1 diabetes. Overall study findings and caveats: Moderate yet significant TCRB CDR3 shortening was seen in Type 1 diabetes patients in all four CD4+ subsets.

What was sequenced were expressed TCRB transcripts, since all of the isolated RNA had been reverse transcribed. TCRdb's copy holds only in-frame clones and misses some; the assay was immunoSEQ multiplex PCR. The table has about 120,000 clones, 16% seen once. Germline V gene sequence: CDR1 SEHNR, CDR2 FQNEAQ (reference sequence). V lost 3 bases to trimming and J lost 0 bases, with 6 bases between them. The CDR3 is made up of 15 amino acids. To note about this clone: Its antigen is unidentified.

The genes are TRBV7-9 and TRBJ2-6; no reliable D call. The receptor was derived from a man in his thirties or forties with type 1 diabetes. Sequences were obtained from central memory CD4+ T cells from blood. The CDR3 loop is CASSFLRSGANVLTF. Here the CDR3 DNA reads TGTGCCAGCAGCTTTTTACGCTCTGGGGCCAACGTCCTGACTTTC. The variable domain in full, completed from reference TRBV7-9 and TRBJ2-6, reads DTGVSQNPRHKITKRGQNVTFRCDPISEHNRLYWYRQTLGQGPEFLTYFQNEAQLEKSRLLSDRFSAERPKGSFSTLEIQRTEQGDSAMYLCASSFLRSGANVLTFGAGSRLTVL.